Listed below are T cell receptor beta chains from one sample, sequenced in a study of human T cells and chemical hapten exposure. TCRdb processed the RACE reads anew with MiXCR; each CDR3 protein has one entry. The table lists some 400,000 distinct CDR3 sequences, 5.1% of them singletons. This sample comprised whole blood, obtained in connection with sensitization to the hapten diphenylcyclopropenone (DPC). Receptors originate from a woman between 45 and 60 years old with alopecia areata. Some clones in this sample may be carry-over from other donors' samples. The CDR3 runs from the conserved cysteine through the conserved F or W. The D gene is left open where the match is weak. Size values are once, few and many counts, or a class for expanded clones, and some rows have none.

J gene: TRBJ2-7; V gene: TRBV28; D gene: TRBD2; clone size: few; CDR3 protein: CASSTVRAGEDEQYF; CDR3 DNA: TGTGCCAGCAGTACCGTCCGGGCGGGAGAAGACGAGCAGTACTTC
J gene: TRBJ2-7; V gene: TRBV15; D gene: .; clone size: few; CDR3 protein: CATSRRASGEQYF; CDR3 DNA: TGTGCCACCAGCCGCCGAGCCTCAGGAGAGCAGTACTTC
J gene: TRBJ2-2; V gene: TRBV11-2; D gene: .; clone size: many; CDR3 protein: CASSLDLRLTGELFF; CDR3 DNA: TGTGCCAGCAGCTTAGATTTGCGACTTACCGGGGAGCTGTTTTTT
J gene: TRBJ1-1; V gene: TRBV7-2; D gene: .; clone size: many; CDR3 protein: CASSSTKTEAFF; CDR3 DNA: TGTGCCAGCAGCTCGACTAAAACTGAAGCTTTCTTT
J gene: TRBJ2-2; V gene: TRBV11-2; D gene: TRBD2; clone size: .; CDR3 protein: CASSILAGEGGELFF; CDR3 DNA: TGTGCCAGCAGCATACTAGCGGGGGAGGGCGGGGAGCTGTTTTTT
J gene: TRBJ2-7; V gene: TRBV28; D gene: .; clone size: few; CDR3 protein: CASGGAGGSYEQYF; CDR3 DNA: TGTGCCAGCGGTGGGGCCGGCGGTTCCTACGAGCAGTACTTC
J gene: TRBJ1-1; V gene: TRBV5-1; D gene: .; clone size: .; CDR3 protein: CASSPGDISLGTEAFF; CDR3 DNA: TGCGCCAGCAGTCCCGGGGACATATCCTTGGGCACTGAAGCTTTCTTT
J gene: TRBJ1-6; V gene: TRBV5-6; D gene: .; clone size: .; CDR3 protein: CASSFSQNSPLHF; CDR3 DNA: TGTGCCAGCAGCTTTAGCCAGAACTCACCCCTCCACTTT
J gene: TRBJ1-2; V gene: TRBV4-1; D gene: TRBD1; clone size: .; CDR3 protein: CASSQVGRGHYGYTF; CDR3 DNA: TGCGCCAGCAGCCAAGTAGGAAGGGGGCACTATGGCTACACCTTC
J gene: TRBJ1-5; V gene: TRBV4-1; D gene: .; clone size: .; CDR3 protein: CASSQEGSSGNQPQHF; CDR3 DNA: TGCGCCAGCAGCCAAGAAGGAAGTTCTGGCAATCAGCCCCAGCATTTT
J gene: TRBJ1-5; V gene: TRBV24-1; D gene: .; clone size: .; CDR3 protein: CATSDPAKQPQHF; CDR3 DNA: TGTGCCACCAGTGACCCCGCGAAACAGCCCCAGCATTTT
J gene: TRBJ2-7; V gene: TRBV5-5; D gene: TRBD1; clone size: few; CDR3 protein: CASAPPGQGPYEQYF; CDR3 DNA: TGTGCCAGCGCCCCTCCGGGACAGGGCCCCTACGAGCAGTACTTC
J gene: TRBJ2-1; V gene: TRBV6-1; D gene: .; clone size: few; CDR3 protein: CASSAYPSNEQFF; CDR3 DNA: TGTGCCAGCAGTGCCTATCCTTCCAATGAGCAGTTCTTC
J gene: TRBJ2-1; V gene: TRBV6-1; D gene: TRBD2; clone size: .; CDR3 protein: CASKGGTMEFF; CDR3 DNA: TGTGCCAGCAAAGGAGGGACTATGGAGTTCTTC
J gene: TRBJ1-4; V gene: TRBV6-5; D gene: .; clone size: many; CDR3 protein: CASSLGGLYNEKLFF; CDR3 DNA: TGTGCCAGCAGTTTGGGGGGGCTGTATAATGAAAAACTGTTTTTT
J gene: TRBJ1-1; V gene: TRBV7-6; D gene: TRBD1; clone size: .; CDR3 protein: CASSLDRSGEAFF; CDR3 DNA: TGTGCCAGCAGCTTGGACAGGAGCGGTGAAGCTTTCTTT
J gene: TRBJ2-6; V gene: TRBV11-2; D gene: .; clone size: .; CDR3 protein: CASSGWNSGANVLTF; CDR3 DNA: TGTGCCAGCAGCGGGTGGAACTCTGGGGCCAACGTCCTGACTTTC
J gene: TRBJ2-7; V gene: TRBV20-1; D gene: .; clone size: few; CDR3 protein: CSARAGWAETYEQYF; CDR3 DNA: TGCAGTGCTAGAGCGGGGTGGGCGGAGACCTACGAGCAGTACTTC
J gene: TRBJ2-5; V gene: TRBV6-5; D gene: .; clone size: many; CDR3 protein: CASSRTQETQYF; CDR3 DNA: TGTGCCAGCAGCCGGACCCAAGAGACCCAGTACTTC
J gene: TRBJ2-1; V gene: TRBV7-9; D gene: TRBD2; clone size: many; CDR3 protein: CAASGSINEQFF; CDR3 DNA: TGTGCCGCTAGCGGGAGTATCAATGAGCAGTTCTTC
J gene: TRBJ2-5; V gene: TRBV28; D gene: .; clone size: few; CDR3 protein: CASSLTGLQETQYF; CDR3 DNA: TGTGCCAGCAGTTTAACTGGACTCCAAGAGACCCAGTACTTC
J gene: TRBJ2-5; V gene: TRBV4-1; D gene: .; clone size: .; CDR3 protein: CASSQTETQYF; CDR3 DNA: TGCGCCAGCAGCCAAACGGAGACCCAGTACTTC
J gene: TRBJ2-5; V gene: TRBV11-2; D gene: TRBD2; clone size: .; CDR3 protein: CASSPQVGGWEETQYF; CDR3 DNA: TGTGCCAGCAGCCCGCAGGTCGGGGGGTGGGAGGAGACCCAGTACTTC